This TCR beta chain was obtained from a study of blood T cell repertoires in COVID-19. Overall study context: Sites across the United States, Italy and Spain contributed samples from acute and convalescent COVID-19. PBMCs, B-cell-depleted T cells, or T cells were the source of the cDNA or gDNA that made up the material.

Authors' processing steps: Nucleated cell number was recorded as an estimate derived from reference gene primer amplification. Libraries were prepared by immunoSEQ multiplex PCR; TCRdb keeps only in-frame clonotypes and omits some of them. V and J calls and clone size are as listed in that table; D and trimming were resolved from the DNA. Of about 100,000 clones detected, 85% to 90% appear once; the ten largest clones hold under 4.5%. This CDR3 has 16 amino acids. Germline V gene data show CDR1 as LNHDA and CDR2 as SQIVND (reference sequence). The J segment lost 4 bases and the V segment lost 5 bases, leaving 11 bases of the junction unmatched.

This TCR was sampled from a man between 60 and 75 years old with acute or convalescent COVID-19. Sequenced material: peripheral blood. The V gene is TRBV19, the J gene TRBJ2-1; 7 bases are a match to TRBD2. The chain's CDR3 is CASSPTAAGVYNEQFF. CDR3 nucleotide sequence: TGTGCCAGTAGTCCCACAGCGGCGGGGGTTTACAATGAGCAGTTCTTC. Together with reference TRBV19 and TRBJ2-1, the CDR3 gives the full variable domain: DGGITQSPKYLFRKEGQNVTLSCEQNLNHDAMYWYRQDPGQGLRLIYYSQIVNDFQKGDIAEGYSVSREKKESFPLTVTSAQKNPTAFYLCASSPTAAGVYNEQFFGPGTRLTVL.